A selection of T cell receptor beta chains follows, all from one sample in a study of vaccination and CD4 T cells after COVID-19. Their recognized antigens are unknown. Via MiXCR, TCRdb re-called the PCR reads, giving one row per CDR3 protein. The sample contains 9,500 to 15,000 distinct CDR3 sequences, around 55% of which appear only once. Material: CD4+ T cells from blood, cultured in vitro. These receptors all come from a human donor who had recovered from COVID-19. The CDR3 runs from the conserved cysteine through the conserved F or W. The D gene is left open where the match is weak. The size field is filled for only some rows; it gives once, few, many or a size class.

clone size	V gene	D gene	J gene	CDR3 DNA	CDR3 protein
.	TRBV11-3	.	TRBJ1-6	TGTGCCAGCAGCTTTTCGGACCTATTAAATTCACCCCTCCACTTT	CASSFSDLLNSPLHF
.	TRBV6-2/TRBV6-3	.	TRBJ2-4	TGTGCCAGCAGTTCGTTCAGCGTTGGCAGAAACATTCAGTACTTC	CASSSFSVGRNIQYF
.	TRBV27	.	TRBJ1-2	TGTGCCAGCAGTTTGGCGGGAAGAGGAGGCTACACCTTC	CASSLAGRGGYTF
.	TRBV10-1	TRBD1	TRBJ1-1	TGCGCCAGCACCCCGACAGGGGAGGGCACTGAAGCTTTCTTT	CASTPTGEGTEAFF
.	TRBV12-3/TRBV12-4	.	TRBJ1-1	TGTGCCAGCAGAAAGACGGTGAACACTGAAGCTTTCTTT	CASRKTVNTEAFF
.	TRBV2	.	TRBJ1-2	TGTGCCAGCAGTGATCGTGACGATATACGGACCTTC	CASSDRDDIRTF
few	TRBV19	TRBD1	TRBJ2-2	TGTGCCAGTGCTAGGACAGGGGACACCGGGGAGCTGTTTTTT	CASARTGDTGELFF
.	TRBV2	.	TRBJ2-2	TGTGCCAGCACGGCTAGCGCGGGGGAGCTGTTTTTT	CASTASAGELFF
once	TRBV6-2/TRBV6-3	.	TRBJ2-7	TGTGCCAGCAGAACGGTGTCCTACGAGCAGTACTTC	CASRTVSYEQYF
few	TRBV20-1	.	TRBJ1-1	TGCAGTGCCCTAAAACAGAGTATGTTCACTGAAGCTTTCTTT	CSALKQSMFTEAFF
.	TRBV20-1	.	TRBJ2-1	TGCAGTGCTAGGACAAGCTCCTACAATGAGCAGTTCTTC	CSARTSSYNEQFF
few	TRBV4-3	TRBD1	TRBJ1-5	TGCGCCAGCAGCCAAGAAGGGCAGCGGGACAGGGACATAGCTAATCAGCCCCAGCATTTT	CASSQEGQRDRDIANQPQHF
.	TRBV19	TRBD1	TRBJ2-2	TGTGCCAGTAGGACAGGGGCCTCGAACACCGGGGAGCTGTTTTTT	CASRTGASNTGELFF
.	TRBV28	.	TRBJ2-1	TGTGCCAGCACCGACCGGGCTAGAGGTAATGAGCAGTTCTTC	CASTDRARGNEQFF
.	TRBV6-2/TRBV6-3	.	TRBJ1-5	TGTGCCAGCACCCCGCGAAGCAATGAGCCCCAGCATTTT	CASTPRSNEPQHF
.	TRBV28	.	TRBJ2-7	TGTGCCAGCAGTTTACAGGCTAAGCAGTACTTC	CASSLQAKQYF